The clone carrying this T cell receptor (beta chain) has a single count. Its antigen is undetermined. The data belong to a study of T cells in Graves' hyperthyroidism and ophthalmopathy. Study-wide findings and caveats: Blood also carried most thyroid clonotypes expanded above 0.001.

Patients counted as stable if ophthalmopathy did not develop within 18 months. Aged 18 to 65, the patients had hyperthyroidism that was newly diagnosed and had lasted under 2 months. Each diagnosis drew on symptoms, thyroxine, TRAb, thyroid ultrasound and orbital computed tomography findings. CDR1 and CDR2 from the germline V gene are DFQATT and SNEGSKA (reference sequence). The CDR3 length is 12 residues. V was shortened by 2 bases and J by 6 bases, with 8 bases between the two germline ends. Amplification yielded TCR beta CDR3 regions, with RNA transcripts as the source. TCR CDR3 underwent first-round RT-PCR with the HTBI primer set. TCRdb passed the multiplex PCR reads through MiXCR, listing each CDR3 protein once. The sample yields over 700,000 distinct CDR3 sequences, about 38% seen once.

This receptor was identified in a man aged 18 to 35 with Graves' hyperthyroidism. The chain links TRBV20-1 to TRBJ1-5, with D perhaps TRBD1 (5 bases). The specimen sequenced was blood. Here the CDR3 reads CSARQGIQPQHF. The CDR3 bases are TGCAGTGCTAGACAGGGTATTCAGCCCCAGCATTTT.